This TCR beta chain was observed in a study of blood T cell repertoires in COVID-19. At the level of the study: Researchers got acute and convalescent COVID-19 samples from the United States, Italy and Spain. PBMCs, B-cell-depleted T cells, or T cells provided the cDNA or gDNA that made up the material.

Categorization into cohorts depended on clinical history that participants reported. V dropped 1 base and J dropped 5; count of bases not matched to a gene: 8. The germline V gene has CDR1 SGHVS and CDR2 FNYEAQ. The CDR3 extends over 16 amino acids. Measured with immunoSEQ multiplex PCR; TCRdb has only the in-frame clones, and not every one. The sample includes hundreds of thousands of clones, approximately 91% seen only once; the top ten take roughly 2%. The genes are TRBV7-6 and TRBJ2-1, with 7 bases identical to TRBD2. Sequenced material: PBMCs or T cells enriched from blood (not recorded which). This TCR came from a woman aged 40 to 50 with acute COVID-19. CDR3 sequence (DNA): TGTGCCAGCAGCTTAGTTGTTTCTAGCGGCAACAATGAGCAGTTCTTC. Translated: CASSLVVSSGNNEQFF.